These T cell receptor beta chains were read from a single sample in a study of cytomegalovirus exposure and HLA in healthy donors. Assay used: immunoSEQ multiplex PCR; TCRdb lists only in-frame clones, some missing. This sample carries around 130,000 clones, 70% to 85% of them seen once, and the ten largest clones take under 3%. The sequenced material came from PBMCs. The receptor set was obtained from a boy younger than 10 in good health and CMV-seronegative. Each CDR3 is given with its conserved first and last residue. The order of the fields is D gene, CDR3 length, J gene, clone size, V gene, CDR3 DNA, CDR3 protein. The D gene is left open where the match is weak. Size is stated for part of the rows, as once, few or many counts, or as a class when the clone is expanded.

D gene: TRBD2; CDR3 length: 15; J gene: TRBJ2-3; clone size: .; V gene: TRBV6-4; CDR3 DNA: TGTGCCAGCAGTTCGACTAGCGGGAGCACAGATACGCAGTATTTT; CDR3 protein: CASSSTSGSTDTQYF
D gene: TRBD2; CDR3 length: 16; J gene: TRBJ2-3; clone size: .; V gene: TRBV5-6; CDR3 DNA: TGTGCCAGCAGGACCCCGGGACTAGCGGGAGAAGATACGCAGTATTTT; CDR3 protein: CASRTPGLAGEDTQYF
D gene: .; CDR3 length: 15; J gene: TRBJ2-5; clone size: .; V gene: TRBV5-4; CDR3 DNA: TGTGCCAGCAGCCCGTCCTCCCGGGCGGGTGAGACCCAGTACTTC; CDR3 protein: CASSPSSRAGETQYF
D gene: .; CDR3 length: 14; J gene: TRBJ2-5; clone size: .; V gene: TRBV4-2; CDR3 DNA: TGTGCCAGCAGCCAAGATGAGGTCGGAGAGACCCAGTACTTC; CDR3 protein: CASSQDEVGETQYF
D gene: TRBD1; CDR3 length: 16; J gene: TRBJ2-7; clone size: .; V gene: TRBV30; CDR3 DNA: TGTGCCTGGAGTCGACGCCTCCGGGACAGGGGAAACGAGCAGTACTTC; CDR3 protein: CAWSRRLRDRGNEQYF
D gene: .; CDR3 length: 13; J gene: TRBJ1-5; clone size: .; V gene: TRBV13; CDR3 DNA: TGTGCCAGCAGCACTCAGGGCAATCAGCCCCAGCATTTT; CDR3 protein: CASSTQGNQPQHF
D gene: .; CDR3 length: 16; J gene: TRBJ2-2; clone size: once; V gene: TRBV6-6; CDR3 DNA: TGTGCCAGCAGCTCCCCCCGTGGTCGGGGAACCGGGGAGCTGTTTTTT; CDR3 protein: CASSSPRGRGTGELFF
D gene: .; CDR3 length: 17; J gene: TRBJ1-1; clone size: .; V gene: TRBV7-9; CDR3 DNA: TGTGCCAGCAGCCCTATTACATCGGGTCCCATGAACACTGAAGCTTTCTTT; CDR3 protein: CASSPITSGPMNTEAFF
D gene: TRBD1; CDR3 length: 16; J gene: TRBJ2-5; clone size: .; V gene: TRBV5-4; CDR3 DNA: TGTGCCAGCAGCTTCCGGGACAGGGCCCCTGTGGAGACCCAGTACTTC; CDR3 protein: CASSFRDRAPVETQYF
D gene: .; CDR3 length: 14; J gene: TRBJ2-1; clone size: .; V gene: TRBV6-4; CDR3 DNA: TGTGCCAGCAGCTCGGAGGGGCCCCACAATGAGCAGTTCTTC; CDR3 protein: CASSSEGPHNEQFF
D gene: TRBD2; CDR3 length: 16; J gene: TRBJ2-1; clone size: .; V gene: TRBV6-4; CDR3 DNA: TGTGCCAGCAGTGACTCCGCTAGCGGGGGGCATAATGAGCAGTTCTTC; CDR3 protein: CASSDSASGGHNEQFF
D gene: TRBD1; CDR3 length: 14; J gene: TRBJ1-1; clone size: .; V gene: TRBV5-8; CDR3 DNA: TGTGCCAGCACCCGGACAGGGGGTTTCACTGAAGCTTTCTTT; CDR3 protein: CASTRTGGFTEAFF
D gene: .; CDR3 length: 15; J gene: TRBJ1-3; clone size: .; V gene: TRBV7-9; CDR3 DNA: TGTGCCAGCAGCTTAGACATCGAAGCTGGAAACACCATATATTTT; CDR3 protein: CASSLDIEAGNTIYF
D gene: .; CDR3 length: 14; J gene: TRBJ1-5; clone size: .; V gene: TRBV2; CDR3 DNA: TGTGCCAGCAGGGCCACCGACGGGCGGGGGCCCCAGCATTTT; CDR3 protein: CASRATDGRGPQHF
D gene: TRBD2; CDR3 length: 16; J gene: TRBJ2-1; clone size: .; V gene: TRBV7-9; CDR3 DNA: TGTGCCAGCAGCTTCAAGGCGGGAGGGACCTACAATGAGCAGTTCTTC; CDR3 protein: CASSFKAGGTYNEQFF
D gene: TRBD1; CDR3 length: 15; J gene: TRBJ2-7; clone size: .; V gene: TRBV7-6; CDR3 DNA: TGTGCCAGCAGCTTAAGGACAGGTAGAACCTACGAGCAGTACTTC; CDR3 protein: CASSLRTGRTYEQYF
D gene: .; CDR3 length: 11; J gene: TRBJ1-1; clone size: .; V gene: TRBV30; CDR3 DNA: TGTGCCTGGAGTGTGCAGGGTGGAGCTTTCTTT; CDR3 protein: CAWSVQGGAFF
D gene: TRBD1; CDR3 length: 15; J gene: TRBJ2-2; clone size: .; V gene: TRBV14; CDR3 DNA: TGTGCCAGCAGCCAAGGACAGGGTAACACCGGGGAGCTGTTTTTT; CDR3 protein: CASSQGQGNTGELFF
D gene: TRBD1; CDR3 length: 14; J gene: TRBJ2-7; clone size: few; V gene: TRBV14; CDR3 DNA: TGTGCCAGCAGCCAAGGGACAGGGTACTACGAGCAGTACTTC; CDR3 protein: CASSQGTGYYEQYF
D gene: .; CDR3 length: 15; J gene: TRBJ2-5; clone size: .; V gene: TRBV10-3; CDR3 DNA: TGTGCCATCCGTGGAACAGGAGCTTTGGGAGAGACCCAGTACTTC; CDR3 protein: CAIRGTGALGETQYF
D gene: TRBD1; CDR3 length: 14; J gene: TRBJ1-2; clone size: .; V gene: TRBV19; CDR3 DNA: TGTGCCAGTCTTTCAGGGGGCTCGGGCTATGGCTACACCTTC; CDR3 protein: CASLSGGSGYGYTF
D gene: TRBD1; CDR3 length: 13; J gene: TRBJ1-1; clone size: .; V gene: TRBV27; CDR3 DNA: TGTGCCAGCAGTAGCGGACAGGCCTATGAAGCTTTCTTT; CDR3 protein: CASSSGQAYEAFF
D gene: TRBD1; CDR3 length: 13; J gene: TRBJ2-7; clone size: .; V gene: TRBV5-6; CDR3 DNA: TGTGCCAGCAGCCAGGGGGCGAGGAACGAGCAGTACTTC; CDR3 protein: CASSQGARNEQYF
D gene: TRBD2; CDR3 length: 14; J gene: TRBJ2-3; clone size: .; V gene: TRBV6-6; CDR3 DNA: TGTGCCAGCATGGTAGCGGGGCGGCAAGGATCGCAGTATTTT; CDR3 protein: CASMVAGRQGSQYF
D gene: TRBD1; CDR3 length: 18; J gene: TRBJ2-2; clone size: .; V gene: TRBV4-1; CDR3 DNA: TGCGCCAGCAGCCAGGTTGGGACACAGGGGGCGCACACCGGGGAGCTGTTTTTT; CDR3 protein: CASSQVGTQGAHTGELFF
D gene: TRBD2; CDR3 length: 15; J gene: TRBJ2-3; clone size: once; V gene: TRBV6-5; CDR3 DNA: TGTGCCAGCAGTTCCCTAGCGGGAGCGACAGATACGCAGTATTTT; CDR3 protein: CASSSLAGATDTQYF
D gene: .; CDR3 length: 18; J gene: TRBJ1-1; clone size: .; V gene: TRBV7-9; CDR3 DNA: TGTGCCAGCAGCTTAGATTTGGGGGGACTCCCGATGAACACTGAAGCTTTCTTT; CDR3 protein: CASSLDLGGLPMNTEAFF
D gene: .; CDR3 length: 12; J gene: TRBJ1-4; clone size: .; V gene: TRBV6-6; CDR3 DNA: TGTGCCAGCAGTCTTGGACAAGAAAAACTGTTTTTT; CDR3 protein: CASSLGQEKLFF
D gene: .; CDR3 length: 16; J gene: TRBJ2-5; clone size: .; V gene: TRBV10-3; CDR3 DNA: TGTGCCATCAGTGACCTCGAACGTACTTACCAAGAGACCCAGTACTTC; CDR3 protein: CAISDLERTYQETQYF
D gene: TRBD2; CDR3 length: 19; J gene: TRBJ2-1; clone size: .; V gene: TRBV7-2; CDR3 DNA: TGTGCCAGCAGCTCCGGACTAGCGGGGGGGCCAAGCTCCTACAATGAGCAGTTCTTC; CDR3 protein: CASSSGLAGGPSSYNEQFF
D gene: .; CDR3 length: 16; J gene: TRBJ2-5; clone size: .; V gene: TRBV7-9; CDR3 DNA: TGTGCCAGCAGCCCCTTGGGACAGGAGGGGGGGGAGACCCAGTACTTC; CDR3 protein: CASSPLGQEGGETQYF
D gene: TRBD2; CDR3 length: 16; J gene: TRBJ2-3; clone size: .; V gene: TRBV11-3; CDR3 DNA: TGTGCCAGCAGCCCGCGGACTAGCGGGGGGTTGGATACGCAGTATTTT; CDR3 protein: CASSPRTSGGLDTQYF
D gene: .; CDR3 length: 13; J gene: TRBJ1-1; clone size: .; V gene: TRBV6-5; CDR3 DNA: TGTGCCAGCAGTCCGGGAGAGAACACTGAAGCTTTCTTT; CDR3 protein: CASSPGENTEAFF
D gene: .; CDR3 length: 14; J gene: TRBJ2-3; clone size: once; V gene: TRBV6-4; CDR3 DNA: TGTGCCAGCAGTGACTCTAGGGAGCCCGATACGCAGTATTTT; CDR3 protein: CASSDSREPDTQYF
D gene: .; CDR3 length: 16; J gene: TRBJ2-3; clone size: .; V gene: TRBV9; CDR3 DNA: TGTGCCAGCAGCCCTCTGCGGGGGCCAGGCACAGATACGCAGTATTTT; CDR3 protein: CASSPLRGPGTDTQYF
D gene: .; CDR3 length: 14; J gene: TRBJ1-1; clone size: .; V gene: TRBV11-2; CDR3 DNA: TGTGCCAGCAGCTTTGGGGGCCCCCTAGCTGAAGCTTTCTTT; CDR3 protein: CASSFGGPLAEAFF
D gene: .; CDR3 length: 14; J gene: TRBJ1-1; clone size: .; V gene: TRBV30; CDR3 DNA: TGTGCCTGGAGTAGACTACTTGAGAACACTGAAGCTTTCTTT; CDR3 protein: CAWSRLLENTEAFF
D gene: TRBD2; CDR3 length: 14; J gene: TRBJ2-1; clone size: few; V gene: TRBV30; CDR3 DNA: TGTGCCTGGAGCCCGACTAGCGGGGGTAGTGAGCAGTTCTTC; CDR3 protein: CAWSPTSGGSEQFF
D gene: .; CDR3 length: 17; J gene: TRBJ2-2; clone size: .; V gene: TRBV19; CDR3 DNA: TGTGCCAGTAGTATTGAGAGGGTGGTGACCATTACCGGGGAGCTGTTTTTT; CDR3 protein: CASSIERVVTITGELFF
D gene: .; CDR3 length: 14; J gene: TRBJ1-5; clone size: .; V gene: TRBV10-3; CDR3 DNA: TGTGCCATCAGTTCGGGGGTTGGCAATCAGCCCCAGCATTTT; CDR3 protein: CAISSGVGNQPQHF
D gene: .; CDR3 length: 15; J gene: TRBJ2-1; clone size: .; V gene: TRBV5-6; CDR3 DNA: TGTGCCAGCAGCTTAGCGGGCAAACCTCACAATGAGCAGTTCTTC; CDR3 protein: CASSLAGKPHNEQFF
D gene: TRBD2; CDR3 length: 15; J gene: TRBJ2-1; clone size: .; V gene: TRBV6-4; CDR3 DNA: TGTGCCAGCAGTCCCCTAGCGGGAGGGCCGGATGAGCAGTTCTTC; CDR3 protein: CASSPLAGGPDEQFF
D gene: .; CDR3 length: 14; J gene: TRBJ1-1; clone size: .; V gene: TRBV6-5; CDR3 DNA: TGTGCCAGCAGGCCCCCCGGGACATACACTGAAGCTTTCTTT; CDR3 protein: CASRPPGTYTEAFF
D gene: .; CDR3 length: 14; J gene: TRBJ2-2; clone size: .; V gene: TRBV6-1; CDR3 DNA: TGTGCCAGCAGCGCGGGGCTTTCCACCGGGGAGCTGTTTTTT; CDR3 protein: CASSAGLSTGELFF
D gene: .; CDR3 length: 15; J gene: TRBJ2-1; clone size: .; V gene: TRBV6-1; CDR3 DNA: TGTGCCAGCAGTTCAGGACTCACTCCTGGGAATGAGCAGTTCTTC; CDR3 protein: CASSSGLTPGNEQFF
D gene: TRBD2; CDR3 length: 18; J gene: TRBJ2-3; clone size: .; V gene: TRBV7-9; CDR3 DNA: TGTGCCAGCAGCCTACAAGCGGGAGCGGGAGCCCGCACAGATACGCAGTATTTT; CDR3 protein: CASSLQAGAGARTDTQYF
D gene: TRBD2; CDR3 length: 13; J gene: TRBJ2-2; clone size: once; V gene: TRBV7-9; CDR3 DNA: TGTGCCAGAGCGGGAGGGCCCACCGGGGAGCTGTTTTTT; CDR3 protein: CARAGGPTGELFF
D gene: .; CDR3 length: 18; J gene: TRBJ1-4; clone size: .; V gene: TRBV4-3; CDR3 DNA: TGCGCCAGCAGCCAAGATCTTGGAGGGATGAGAACTAATGAAAAACTGTTTTTT; CDR3 protein: CASSQDLGGMRTNEKLFF
D gene: .; CDR3 length: 15; J gene: TRBJ2-1; clone size: once; V gene: TRBV11-3; CDR3 DNA: TGTGCCAGCAGCCTGACAGCCTCCTCCTACAATGAGCAGTTCTTC; CDR3 protein: CASSLTASSYNEQFF
D gene: TRBD1; CDR3 length: 14; J gene: TRBJ1-2; clone size: .; V gene: TRBV7-3; CDR3 DNA: TGTGCCAGCAGCTTAACCCACAGGGGTGGTGGCTACACCTTC; CDR3 protein: CASSLTHRGGGYTF
D gene: TRBD2; CDR3 length: 17; J gene: TRBJ2-3; clone size: medium-sized; V gene: TRBV6-1; CDR3 DNA: TGTGCCAGCAGTGAGGGGATAGCGGGGGGCCGGATAGATACGCAGTATTTT; CDR3 protein: CASSEGIAGGRIDTQYF
D gene: .; CDR3 length: 15; J gene: TRBJ1-1; clone size: .; V gene: TRBV7-3; CDR3 DNA: TGTGCCAGCAGCTTCCGCGGCGGGGGGAGGACTGAAGCTTTCTTT; CDR3 protein: CASSFRGGGRTEAFF
D gene: TRBD1; CDR3 length: 15; J gene: TRBJ1-2; clone size: .; V gene: TRBV7-9; CDR3 DNA: TGTGCCAGCAGCTCCGGCCGGACAGGACGATATGGCTACACCTTC; CDR3 protein: CASSSGRTGRYGYTF
D gene: .; CDR3 length: 15; J gene: TRBJ1-6; clone size: once; V gene: TRBV18; CDR3 DNA: TGTGCCAGCTCCTTCGACAGCTCCTATAATTCACCCCTCCACTTT; CDR3 protein: CASSFDSSYNSPLHF
D gene: .; CDR3 length: 13; J gene: TRBJ1-2; clone size: .; V gene: TRBV9; CDR3 DNA: TGTGCCAGCAGCACAGGAGGGCGGGATGGCTACACCTTC; CDR3 protein: CASSTGGRDGYTF
D gene: .; CDR3 length: 13; J gene: TRBJ2-7; clone size: once; V gene: TRBV29-1; CDR3 DNA: TGCAGCGTTGAAGATCTACGGACAGACGAGCAGTACTTC; CDR3 protein: CSVEDLRTDEQYF
D gene: .; CDR3 length: 16; J gene: TRBJ2-5; clone size: .; V gene: TRBV29-1; CDR3 DNA: TGCAGCGTTGACGGGATGGGTAGAGGTTTCCAAGAGACCCAGTACTTC; CDR3 protein: CSVDGMGRGFQETQYF
D gene: TRBD1; CDR3 length: 15; J gene: TRBJ1-5; clone size: .; V gene: TRBV27; CDR3 DNA: TGTGCCAGCAGTTCTCGACAGGGGGCCAATCAGCCCCAGCATTTT; CDR3 protein: CASSSRQGANQPQHF
D gene: TRBD1; CDR3 length: 14; J gene: TRBJ2-1; clone size: .; V gene: TRBV29-1; CDR3 DNA: TGCAGCGTTGGGACAGGGGGATCCTACAATGAGCAGTTCTTC; CDR3 protein: CSVGTGGSYNEQFF
D gene: .; CDR3 length: 11; J gene: TRBJ2-4; clone size: .; V gene: TRBV7-8; CDR3 DNA: TGTGCCAGCAGCCATGTAAACATTCAGTACTTC; CDR3 protein: CASSHVNIQYF